Listed below are T cell receptor beta chains from one sample, sequenced in a study of blood T cell repertoires in COVID-19. The repertoire was sequenced with immunoSEQ multiplex PCR; TCRdb's copy has only in-frame clones and lacks some. Found here are 70,000 to 85,000 clones, roughly 82% of them singletons; the top ten hold just over 20%. Sequencing was done on a sample of peripheral blood. Source of these receptors: a human donor in a cohort sampled during active COVID-19. CDR3s include the opening cysteine and the closing phenylalanine or tryptophan. The D gene is left open where the match is weak. A clone size is listed for some rows: how often the clone was seen (once, few, many), or a class if it is expanded.

CDR3	DNA	size	V	J	D
CASSEAGGGNQPQHF	TGTGCCAGCAGTGAAGCGGGGGGTGGGAATCAGCCCCAGCATTTT	.	TRBV2	TRBJ1-5	.
CASRPGTGVNTEAFF	TGTGCCAGCAGGCCCGGGACAGGGGTTAACACTGAAGCTTTCTTT	.	TRBV7-2	TRBJ1-1	TRBD1
CASTSVGAYEQYF	TGTGCCAGCACCTCAGTAGGGGCCTACGAGCAGTACTTC	.	TRBV28	TRBJ2-7	.
CASSPGVHEQFF	TGTGCCAGCAGCCCCGGGGTCCATGAGCAGTTCTTC	.	TRBV12-3/TRBV12-4	TRBJ2-1	.
CSVGDRGSTDTQYF	TGCAGCGTGGGGGACAGGGGAAGCACAGATACGCAGTATTTT	.	TRBV29-1	TRBJ2-3	TRBD1
CATSRALGAGDKGTEAFF	TGTGCCACCAGCAGAGCGCTGGGGGCCGGGGACAAGGGGACTGAAGCTTTCTTT	once	TRBV15	TRBJ1-1	.
CATSRGIRGRYTEAFF	TGTGCCACCAGCAGAGGTATCAGGGGGCGATACACTGAAGCTTTCTTT	.	TRBV15	TRBJ1-1	TRBD1
CASSSRSGETQYF	TGTGCCAGTAGTAGCAGGTCTGGGGAGACCCAGTACTTC	.	TRBV19	TRBJ2-5	.
CASSPTGGNQPQHF	TGTGCCAGCAGCCCGACAGGGGGAAATCAGCCCCAGCATTTT	.	TRBV11-3	TRBJ1-5	TRBD1
CASSLGQGARNTIYF	TGTGCCAGCAGCTTAGGACAGGGGGCCAGAAACACCATATATTTT	.	TRBV7-9	TRBJ1-3	TRBD1
CASSQESLGSGWGREQYF	TGTGCCAGCAGCCAAGAGAGTCTTGGGTCAGGGTGGGGTCGTGAGCAGTACTTC	few	TRBV4-2	TRBJ2-7	.
CASSQDQRRTDTQYF	TGTGCCAGCAGCCAAGATCAGCGGCGCACAGATACGCAGTATTTT	.	TRBV3-1/TRBV3-2	TRBJ2-3	.
CASGTGNQPQHF	TGTGCCAGCGGGACAGGCAATCAGCCCCAGCATTTT	few	TRBV7-9	TRBJ1-5	TRBD1
CATSRDGGAAKTQYF	TGTGCCACCAGCAGAGACGGGGGGGCCGCAAAGACCCAGTACTTC	.	TRBV15	TRBJ2-5	TRBD2
CASSLGNRGYGYEQYF	TGTGCCAGCAGCTTAGGCAACAGGGGTTATGGCTACGAGCAGTACTTC	few	TRBV11-2	TRBJ2-7	TRBD1
CASDSSAGSGGYTF	TGTGCCAGCGATTCATCGGCCGGGTCGGGTGGCTACACCTTC	.	TRBV4-2	TRBJ1-2	.
CASSGRGYGYTF	TGTGCCAGCAGTGGCAGGGGCTATGGCTACACCTTC	once	TRBV2	TRBJ1-2	.
CASSPPNREYGYTF	TGTGCCAGCTCACCACCCAACAGGGAGTATGGCTACACCTTC	once	TRBV18	TRBJ1-2	.
CASSLQGSGAPLHF	TGTGCCAGCAGTCTACAGGGCTCCGGGGCACCCCTCCACTTT	.	TRBV4-2	TRBJ1-6	.